A selection of T cell receptor beta chains follows, all from one sample in a study of cytomegalovirus exposure and HLA in healthy donors. The assay was immunoSEQ multiplex PCR, and TCRdb's table has in-frame clones only and misses some. This sample's clone table lists just over 50,000 clones. The material sequenced was PBMCs. The receptors derive from an older woman in good health and CMV-seropositive. Both conserved end residues are part of each CDR3. A D gene is named only where the DNA matches it firmly.

CDR3nt,CDR3aa,d_gene,v_gene,j_gene
TGTGCCAGCTCACCCGGACTAGCGGGAGACAATGAGCAGTTCTTC,CASSPGLAGDNEQFF,TRBD2,TRBV18,TRBJ2-1
TGTGCCAGCAGCTTAACTCAAGCGGGGGGGGACTACGAGCAGTACTTC,CASSLTQAGGDYEQYF,TRBD2,TRBV7-2,TRBJ2-7
TGTGCCAGCATGGGGGGCTACGAGCAGTACTTC,CASMGGYEQYF,.,TRBV2,TRBJ2-7
TGTGCCAGTAGTAGACGGGTTGGGCAGGGCGGCGACGAGCAGTACTTC,CASSRRVGQGGDEQYF,.,TRBV19,TRBJ2-7
TGTGCCAGCAGCGTAGACATAGCGGGGTACTCCTACAATGAGCAGTTCTTC,CASSVDIAGYSYNEQFF,TRBD2,TRBV9,TRBJ2-1
TGTGCCAGCAGTTACCTGGCAGGGGGCTATAATTCACCCCTCCACTTT,CASSYLAGGYNSPLHF,TRBD1,TRBV6-5,TRBJ1-6
TGTGCCAGTACTCCTCAGGGAGGGATCGAGCAGTACTTC,CASTPQGGIEQYF,TRBD2,TRBV19,TRBJ2-7
TGTGCCAGCAGCCCTGCCCACGCCGCGGGTGGCTACACCTTC,CASSPAHAAGGYTF,.,TRBV6-5,TRBJ1-2
TGCGCCAGCAGCTTGGTCGGGGGGCGCGTCCACGAGCAGTACTTC,CASSLVGGRVHEQYF,.,TRBV5-1,TRBJ2-7
TGTGCCAGCAGCTTTTTGACAGGGATGGTCTCTGGAAACACCATATATTTT,CASSFLTGMVSGNTIYF,TRBD1,TRBV5-8,TRBJ1-3
TGCGCCAGCAGCGGGACTAGCGGCTCCTACGAGCAGTACTTC,CASSGTSGSYEQYF,TRBD2,TRBV10-2,TRBJ2-7
TGTGCCAGCACGGAGGGGAGGTCTGGAAACACCATATATTTT,CASTEGRSGNTIYF,.,TRBV6-5,TRBJ1-3
TGCGCCAGCAGCCTAACAGGGTTGGAGACCCAGTACTTC,CASSLTGLETQYF,.,TRBV4-1,TRBJ2-5
TGTGCCAGCAGCTTAGAACTAGGCTGGGAAGGTACGACAGATACGCAGTATTTT,CASSLELGWEGTTDTQYF,.,TRBV7-9,TRBJ2-3
TGCAGTGCTAGTCCCGGTCTTGGCTACACCTTC,CSASPGLGYTF,.,TRBV20-1,TRBJ1-2
TGTGCCAGCAGCTTAGATCGACCCCTAGCGAACACCGGGGAGCTGTTTTTT,CASSLDRPLANTGELFF,.,TRBV7-2,TRBJ2-2
TGTGCCAGCAGCTCCCCCGGGCTAGCGGTTTACGAGCAGTACTTC,CASSSPGLAVYEQYF,TRBD2,TRBV7-2,TRBJ2-7
TGTGCCAGCAGCTTGTCACAAACCTCCTATAATTCACCCCTCCACTTT,CASSLSQTSYNSPLHF,.,TRBV5-4,TRBJ1-6
TGTGCCACTGCGGAGGAGATCTATGGCTACACCTTC,CATAEEIYGYTF,.,TRBV19,TRBJ1-2
TGTGCCATCACGGGAGCAGGGGGCACCGGGGAGCTGTTTTTT,CAITGAGGTGELFF,.,TRBV10-3,TRBJ2-2
TGTGCCAGCACCCCTCCCCGGGGGAAGCAGTACTTC,CASTPPRGKQYF,.,TRBV28,TRBJ2-7
TGTGCCAGCAGCTACGGGACAGGGGGCTTCGAGGAGCTGTTTTTT,CASSYGTGGFEELFF,TRBD1,TRBV13,TRBJ2-2
TGCGCCAGCAGCTTATCCGCAGGGGATTGGGAGCAGTACTTC,CASSLSAGDWEQYF,.,TRBV5-1,TRBJ2-7
TGTGCCAGCAGTCAACCAGGGGGCAGATGGAATGAGCAGTTCTTC,CASSQPGGRWNEQFF,TRBD1,TRBV6-1,TRBJ2-1
TGTGCCAGCAGACCCTCCCCGGGACAGGGTGATCAGCCCCAGCATTTT,CASRPSPGQGDQPQHF,TRBD1,TRBV6-6,TRBJ1-5
TGTGCCAGCAGTCGAATGGGGGCGGTATACGAGCAGTACTTC,CASSRMGAVYEQYF,.,TRBV28,TRBJ2-7
TGCGCCAGCAGTGGGGGAGAGGGAGAGACCCAGTACTTC,CASSGGEGETQYF,.,TRBV10-2,TRBJ2-5
TGTGCCAGCAGCTTGGTAGGGGGTGGCTACACCTTC,CASSLVGGGYTF,.,TRBV5-4,TRBJ1-2
TGTGCCAGCAGCCAAGACGCGTATAGCAATCAGCCCCAGCATTTT,CASSQDAYSNQPQHF,.,TRBV4-2,TRBJ1-5
TGTGCCAGCAGTGACGACAGGGTCCCACGGGGGCAGTACTTC,CASSDDRVPRGQYF,TRBD1,TRBV6-1,TRBJ2-7
TGTGCCAGCAGTACCGGGACATTGAACACCGGGGAGCTGTTTTTT,CASSTGTLNTGELFF,.,TRBV11-2,TRBJ2-2
TGTGCCAGTAACGGGGGGAGGATAGTCAACTATGGCTACACCTTC,CASNGGRIVNYGYTF,.,TRBV19,TRBJ1-2
TGTGCCAGTAGCAAACAGGGGAATGATTCACCCCTCCACTTT,CASSKQGNDSPLHF,TRBD1,TRBV19,TRBJ1-6
TGTGCCAGCAGCGGTGGGGGGGCACAAGAGACCCAGTACTTC,CASSGGGAQETQYF,.,TRBV7-2,TRBJ2-5